Below, 3 T cell receptor beta chains from the same sample are listed, as sequenced in a study of CD8+ T cells in alopecia areata. Investigators isolated RNA and reverse transcribed it into cDNA to act as the sequencing template. Measured with immunoSEQ multiplex PCR; TCRdb has only the in-frame clones, and not every one. This sample has 160,000 or so clones, with about 71% found just once. Noted treatment: oral pan-JAK inhibitor, 5-10 mg twice daily. Sequenced here: CD4+ T cells sorted from blood, sampled at week 4, from a patient treated with tofacitinib. All receptors come from a human donor with alopecia areata.

The V call is TRBV30, the J call TRBJ1-2; 9 bases line up with TRBD1. CDR1 and CDR2 (germline): GTSNPN, SVGIG (reference sequence). This CDR3 contains 15 residues. The V gene end was trimmed by 3 bases and the J gene end by 5 bases; junction bases not matched to a gene: 10. This chain's CDR3 is CAWRRPRDRAYGYTF. In DNA, the CDR3 is TGTGCCTGGAGACGACCCCGGGACAGGGCTTATGGCTACACCTTC.

The gene calls are TRBV25-1 and TRBJ2-5; possibly TRBD2 for D (6 bases). Germline CDR1 reads MGHDK; CDR2 reads SYGVNS. The CDR3 covers 14 residues. Trimming removed 2 bases from V and 1 base from J, with 8 bases in between. CDR3 coding DNA: TGTGCCAGCAGTGAAGCGGGGCGCCAAGAGACCCAGTACTTC. Translation gives CASSEAGRQETQYF.

This clone has more than one count but fewer than ten. The chain uses TRBV29-1 and TRBJ2-2; D is ambiguous. The V end was cut by 4 bases, the J end by 0 bases, with 6 bases between. This CDR3 has 13 amino acids. Germline V gene data show CDR1 as SQVTM and CDR2 as ANQGSEA. The CDR3 loop reads CSVGYANTGELFF. The CDR3 region has the DNA TGCAGCGTTGGGTACGCGAACACCGGGGAGCTGTTTTTT.